These T cell receptor beta chains were read from a single sample in a study of cytomegalovirus exposure and HLA in healthy donors. Profiled with immunoSEQ multiplex PCR; TCRdb holds only in-frame clones, not every one. This repertoire shows over 90,000 clones, around 77% found once; its top ten account for 8.5% to 10%. Sequencing input: PBMCs. Source of these receptors: a male donor in good health and CMV-seropositive. Each CDR3 is given with its conserved first and last residue. Fields, in order: V gene, J gene, clone size, D gene, CDR3 DNA, CDR3 protein. A D gene is named only where the DNA matches it firmly. Clone sizes are given selectively: once, few, many, or a class where the clone is expanded.

V: TRBV19
J: TRBJ1-5
size: few
D: NA
DNA: TGTGCCAGTAGTCTAGTAGCGGGGCCATCCCATCAGCCCCAGCATTTT
CDR3: CASSLVAGPSHQPQHF

V: TRBV27
J: TRBJ1-2
size: NA
D: TRBD1
DNA: TGTGCCAGCAGTTTGTCCCTGACAGGGGATGGCTACACCTTC
CDR3: CASSLSLTGDGYTF

V: TRBV19
J: TRBJ2-5
size: NA
D: TRBD1
DNA: TGTGCCAGTAGTCCGGACAGGGGAGTGGAAAAGACCCAGTACTTC
CDR3: CASSPDRGVEKTQYF

V: TRBV19
J: TRBJ2-1
size: NA
D: TRBD1
DNA: TGTGCCAGTAGCGGACAGGGGGCTAATGAGCAGTTCTTC
CDR3: CASSGQGANEQFF

V: TRBV29-1
J: TRBJ2-1
size: NA
D: TRBD2
DNA: TGCAGCGTTCGTTTTCTAGCGGGAGGCAATGAGCAGTTCTTC
CDR3: CSVRFLAGGNEQFF

V: TRBV9
J: TRBJ2-3
size: once
D: NA
DNA: TGTGCCAGCAGCGTCGGGACACCCCGCGGCACAGATACGCAGTATTTT
CDR3: CASSVGTPRGTDTQYF

V: TRBV4-2
J: TRBJ1-6
size: NA
D: NA
DNA: TGTGCCAGCAGCCAAGATCCCGATTCACCCCTCCACTTT
CDR3: CASSQDPDSPLHF

V: TRBV6-1
J: TRBJ1-5
size: NA
D: NA
DNA: TGTGCCAGCAGTGGGGACATGAATCAGCCCCAGCATTTT
CDR3: CASSGDMNQPQHF

V: TRBV4-3
J: TRBJ2-7
size: once
D: NA
DNA: TGCGCCAGCAGCCAAGGAACAGGGAGCTCCTACGAGCAGTACTTC
CDR3: CASSQGTGSSYEQYF

V: TRBV11-1
J: TRBJ2-1
size: NA
D: TRBD2
DNA: TGTGCCAGCAGCTTAGGCGAGGGGACTAGCGGGAGATATGAGCAGTTCTTC
CDR3: CASSLGEGTSGRYEQFF

V: TRBV10-3
J: TRBJ1-4
size: NA
D: TRBD1
DNA: TGTGCCATCAGTGAGCGGGACAGGGGGCAAGGGGAAAAACTGTTTTTT
CDR3: CAISERDRGQGEKLFF

V: TRBV27
J: TRBJ1-2
size: NA
D: NA
DNA: TGTGCCAGCAGTTTAAATCGGGTCAGGGGAGAGGGTAACTATGGCTACACCTTC
CDR3: CASSLNRVRGEGNYGYTF

V: TRBV7-2
J: TRBJ2-5
size: NA
D: TRBD2
DNA: TGTGCCAGCAGCTTAACTAGCGGGATGAGGCCGGAGACCCAGTACTTC
CDR3: CASSLTSGMRPETQYF

V: TRBV6-5
J: TRBJ2-1
size: NA
D: NA
DNA: TGTGCCAGCAGTTATAGGGGGAATGAGCAGTTCTTC
CDR3: CASSYRGNEQFF

V: TRBV19
J: TRBJ1-3
size: NA
D: NA
DNA: TGTGCCAGTAGTCCCTCCGCGGGGGAGCGGAACACCATATATTTT
CDR3: CASSPSAGERNTIYF

V: TRBV7-2
J: TRBJ2-3
size: NA
D: TRBD2
DNA: TGTGCCAGCAACTCGGGGGGACCGCTTAGCACAGATACGCAGTATTTT
CDR3: CASNSGGPLSTDTQYF

V: TRBV19
J: TRBJ2-2
size: NA
D: TRBD2
DNA: TGTGCCAGTAGTATAGGAGCGGGAGGCGACACCGGGGAGCTGTTTTTT
CDR3: CASSIGAGGDTGELFF

V: TRBV4-2
J: TRBJ2-7
size: many
D: TRBD2
DNA: TGTGCCAGCAGCCAACTTACCCCCGGGGTAGCGGGGCCCTACGAGCAGTACTTC
CDR3: CASSQLTPGVAGPYEQYF

V: TRBV9
J: TRBJ2-3
size: NA
D: TRBD2
DNA: TGTGCCAGCAGCGTAGATGATAGCGGGAGTCCAGATACGCAGTATTTT
CDR3: CASSVDDSGSPDTQYF

V: TRBV2
J: TRBJ2-1
size: few
D: NA
DNA: TGTGCCAGCAGTCCGGGTTTAGGGGTTGAGCAGTTCTTC
CDR3: CASSPGLGVEQFF

V: TRBV9
J: TRBJ2-4
size: NA
D: TRBD1
DNA: TGTGCCAGCAGCGGCCCCGGGACAGGTACGGACATTCAGTACTTC
CDR3: CASSGPGTGTDIQYF

V: TRBV5-1
J: TRBJ1-2
size: NA
D: TRBD1
DNA: TGCGCCAGCACCTTCCGGCAGGGGGCGGATGGCTACACCTTC
CDR3: CASTFRQGADGYTF

V: TRBV7-9
J: TRBJ2-5
size: NA
D: TRBD2
DNA: TGTGCCAGCAGCTTACGGGGAGCGGGGCAAGAGACCCAGTACTTC
CDR3: CASSLRGAGQETQYF

V: TRBV5-1
J: TRBJ2-5
size: NA
D: NA
DNA: TGCGCCAGCAGCTTGGAAGGGGCGGAACAAGAGACCCAGTACTTC
CDR3: CASSLEGAEQETQYF

V: TRBV15
J: TRBJ2-5
size: NA
D: TRBD2
DNA: TGTGCCACCAGCAGAAAGCGGGAGGGAGCACGGACCCAGTACTTC
CDR3: CATSRKREGARTQYF

V: TRBV19
J: TRBJ1-5
size: NA
D: NA
DNA: TGTGCCAGTTCACAAGATAGCAATCAGCCCCAGCATTTT
CDR3: CASSQDSNQPQHF

V: TRBV13
J: TRBJ2-3
size: NA
D: TRBD2
DNA: TGTGCCAGCAGTTATACCGGGAGGGCCGACGGAGATACGCAGTATTTT
CDR3: CASSYTGRADGDTQYF

V: TRBV9
J: TRBJ2-7
size: NA
D: TRBD1
DNA: TGTGCCAGCAGCGGAAGACAGGGATCCTACGAGCAGTACTTC
CDR3: CASSGRQGSYEQYF

V: TRBV4-3
J: TRBJ2-7
size: NA
D: NA
DNA: TGCGCCAGCAGCCAAGATACGGGTAGCTACGAGCAGTACTTC
CDR3: CASSQDTGSYEQYF

V: TRBV7-2
J: TRBJ1-5
size: NA
D: NA
DNA: TGTGCCAGCGGGGAGGGGTCAGGCCAGCCCCAGCATTTT
CDR3: CASGEGSGQPQHF

V: TRBV10-3
J: TRBJ1-3
size: NA
D: NA
DNA: TGTGCCATCAGTGAGTCGCGGGGGCCAATCTCTGGAAACACCATATATTTT
CDR3: CAISESRGPISGNTIYF

V: TRBV5-6
J: TRBJ2-3
size: few
D: NA
DNA: TGTGCCAGCAGCTGGGGGGTTAGCACAGATACGCAGTATTTT
CDR3: CASSWGVSTDTQYF

V: TRBV29-1
J: TRBJ1-2
size: few
D: TRBD1
DNA: TGCAGCGTGGAACCTCCGGACAGGGGTGGGGGCTACACCTTC
CDR3: CSVEPPDRGGGYTF

V: TRBV19
J: TRBJ2-1
size: NA
D: TRBD2
DNA: TGTGCCAGTAGTGCGGGACTAGGGCTTAGTGAGCAGTTCTTC
CDR3: CASSAGLGLSEQFF

V: TRBV11-2
J: TRBJ2-2
size: once
D: NA
DNA: TGTGCCAGCAGCTTCGACAGGAACACCGGGGAGCTGTTTTTT
CDR3: CASSFDRNTGELFF

V: TRBV7-9
J: TRBJ2-1
size: NA
D: TRBD2
DNA: TGTTCCAGCAGCCCCGACGTGACCCGACTAGCTGGCATTTTACATGAGCAGTTCTTC
CDR3: CSSSPDVTRLAGILHEQFF

V: TRBV9
J: TRBJ1-4
size: NA
D: TRBD1
DNA: TGTGCCAGCAGCCCACGACAGGGTAATGAAAAACTGTTTTTT
CDR3: CASSPRQGNEKLFF

V: TRBV9
J: TRBJ2-3
size: once
D: TRBD2
DNA: TGTGCCAGCAGCGTCCAGCAGCGGGACACAGATACGCAGTATTTT
CDR3: CASSVQQRDTDTQYF

V: TRBV10-3
J: TRBJ2-7
size: NA
D: NA
DNA: TGTGCCATCAGTGAGTCACAGGGTACCTACGAGCAGTACTTC
CDR3: CAISESQGTYEQYF

V: TRBV5-1
J: TRBJ2-3
size: NA
D: NA
DNA: TGCGCCAGCAGAGGGGGTAGAACAAGCACAGATACGCAGTATTTT
CDR3: CASRGGRTSTDTQYF

V: TRBV5-1
J: TRBJ2-3
size: NA
D: NA
DNA: TGCGCCAGCACGGGAGCTGGCACAGATACGCAGTATTTT
CDR3: CASTGAGTDTQYF

V: TRBV28
J: TRBJ2-1
size: NA
D: TRBD2
DNA: TGTGCCAGCACCCCGGCGGGAGAGCTAAATGAGCAGTTCTTC
CDR3: CASTPAGELNEQFF

V: TRBV28
J: TRBJ2-7
size: NA
D: TRBD2
DNA: TGTGCCAGCAGTTTTCTGGGACTAGGCCTATCCTACGAGCAGTACTTC
CDR3: CASSFLGLGLSYEQYF

V: TRBV7-2
J: TRBJ2-3
size: once
D: NA
DNA: TGTGCCAGCAGCTTAGTGCTAGTGATAGATACGCAGTATTTT
CDR3: CASSLVLVIDTQYF

V: TRBV11-3
J: TRBJ2-1
size: NA
D: TRBD2
DNA: TGTGCCAGCAGCTCTGGGACTAGCGTCTACAATGAGCAGTTCTTC
CDR3: CASSSGTSVYNEQFF

V: TRBV6-4
J: TRBJ2-4
size: NA
D: NA
DNA: TGTGCCAGCAGTGGAGGCTGTCCAAAAGGGACACCACTAGCCAAAAACATTCAGTACTTC
CDR3: CASSGGCPKGTPLAKNIQYF

V: TRBV28
J: TRBJ1-5
size: NA
D: TRBD1
DNA: TGTGCTACCGCCGTGTTGGGACAGGGATACAATCAGCCCCAGCATTTT
CDR3: CATAVLGQGYNQPQHF

V: TRBV9
J: TRBJ2-3
size: NA
D: TRBD2
DNA: TGTGCCAGCAGCGATATCCGGGGGGGGGATACGCAGTATTTT
CDR3: CASSDIRGGDTQYF

V: TRBV11-1
J: TRBJ1-2
size: NA
D: NA
DNA: TGTGCCAGCAGCCCGCCCGGGAACTATGGCTACACCTTC
CDR3: CASSPPGNYGYTF

V: TRBV29-1
J: TRBJ1-4
size: NA
D: TRBD1
DNA: TGCAGCGTCTCGGGACAGGGAGCAACTAATGAAAAACTGTTTTTT
CDR3: CSVSGQGATNEKLFF

V: TRBV4-1
J: TRBJ2-1
size: once
D: TRBD1
DNA: TGCGCCAGCAGCCTGACAGGGGAAGAGCAGTTCTTC
CDR3: CASSLTGEEQFF

V: TRBV9
J: TRBJ2-5
size: NA
D: TRBD2
DNA: TGTGCCAGCAGCGCGGGAGCGGGAAGTGAGACCCAGTACTTC
CDR3: CASSAGAGSETQYF

V: TRBV5-5
J: TRBJ1-4
size: NA
D: TRBD1
DNA: TGTGCCAGCAGCTTGGACCACGACAGGGCTGAAAAACTGTTTTTT
CDR3: CASSLDHDRAEKLFF

V: TRBV6-5
J: TRBJ1-6
size: once
D: NA
DNA: TGTGCCAGCAGTGCGGCGAATTCACCCCTCCACTTT
CDR3: CASSAANSPLHF